The source of this T cell receptor (beta chain) is a study of T cell responses to AZD1222 COVID-19 vaccine. Broader study findings: Spike regions recognized by vaccine-associated CD4 TCRs spanned the protein, led by 160-218 and 743-854. Donors in the cohort were predominantly white British and more often female, and clonal diversity was possibly underestimated.

Sequenced by immunoSEQ multiplex PCR; TCRdb stores in-frame clones only, minus some. The sample yields about 120,000 clones, about 93% seen once. To note about this clone: Its specificity is unknown.

The origin of this receptor is an adult who received the AZD1222 COVID-19 vaccine. The sequences come from peripheral blood, collected 28 days after the second AZD1222 dose.

CDR3: CSVAPTNEKLFF. CDR3 DNA sequence: TGCAGCGTTGCCCCGACAAATGAAAAACTGTTTTTT. The chain has TRBV29-1 and TRBJ1-4; no clear D. Looked up from germline, CDR1 is SQVTM and CDR2 is ANQGSEA. The CDR3 consists of 12 residues. V was clipped by 4 bases and J by 5 bases, with 8 bases between them.